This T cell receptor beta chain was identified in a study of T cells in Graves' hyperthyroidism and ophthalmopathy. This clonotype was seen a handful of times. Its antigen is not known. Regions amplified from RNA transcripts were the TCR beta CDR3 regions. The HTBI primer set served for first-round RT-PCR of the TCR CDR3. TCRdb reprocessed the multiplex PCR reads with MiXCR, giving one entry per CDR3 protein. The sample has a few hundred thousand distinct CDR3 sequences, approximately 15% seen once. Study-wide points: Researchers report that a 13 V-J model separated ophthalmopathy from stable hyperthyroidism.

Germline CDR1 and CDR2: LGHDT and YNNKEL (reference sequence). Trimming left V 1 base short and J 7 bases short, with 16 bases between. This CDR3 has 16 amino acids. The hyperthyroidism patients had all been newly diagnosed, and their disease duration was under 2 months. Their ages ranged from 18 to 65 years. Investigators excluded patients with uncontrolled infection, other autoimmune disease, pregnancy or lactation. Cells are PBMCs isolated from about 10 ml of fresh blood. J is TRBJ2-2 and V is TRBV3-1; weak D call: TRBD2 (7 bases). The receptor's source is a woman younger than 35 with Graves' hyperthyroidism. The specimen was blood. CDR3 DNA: TGTGCCAGCAGCCAAGTAGGGGGGGTAAGGGACGGGGAGCTGTTTTTT. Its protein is CASSQVGGVRDGELFF.